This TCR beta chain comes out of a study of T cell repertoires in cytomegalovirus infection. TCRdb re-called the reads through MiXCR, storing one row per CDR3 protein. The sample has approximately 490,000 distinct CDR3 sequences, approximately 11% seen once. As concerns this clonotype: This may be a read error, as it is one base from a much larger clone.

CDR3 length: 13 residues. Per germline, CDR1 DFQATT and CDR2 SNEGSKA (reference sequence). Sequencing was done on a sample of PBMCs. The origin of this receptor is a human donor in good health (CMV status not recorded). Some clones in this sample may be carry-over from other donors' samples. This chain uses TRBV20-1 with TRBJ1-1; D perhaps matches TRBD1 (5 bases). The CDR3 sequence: CSAAGNLNTEAYF. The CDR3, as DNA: TGCAGTGCGGCAGGGAACTTGAACACTGAAGCTTACTTT.